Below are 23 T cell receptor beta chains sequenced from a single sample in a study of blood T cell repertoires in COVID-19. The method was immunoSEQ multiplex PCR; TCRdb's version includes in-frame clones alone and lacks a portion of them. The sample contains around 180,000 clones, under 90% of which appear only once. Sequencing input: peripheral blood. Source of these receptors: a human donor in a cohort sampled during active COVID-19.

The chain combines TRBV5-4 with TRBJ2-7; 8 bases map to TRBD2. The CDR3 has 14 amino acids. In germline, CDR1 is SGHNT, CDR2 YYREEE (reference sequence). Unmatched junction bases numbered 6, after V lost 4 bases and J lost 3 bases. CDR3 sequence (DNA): TGTGCCAGCAGCCCCGGGACTAGGGGCTACGAGCAGTACTTC. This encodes CASSPGTRGYEQYF. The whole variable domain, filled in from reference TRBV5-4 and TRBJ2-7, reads ETGVTQSPTHLIKTRGQQVTLRCSSQSGHNTVSWYQQALGQGPQFIFQYYREEENGRGNFPPRFSGLQFPNYSSELNVNALELDDSALYLCASSPGTRGYEQYFGPGTRLTVT.

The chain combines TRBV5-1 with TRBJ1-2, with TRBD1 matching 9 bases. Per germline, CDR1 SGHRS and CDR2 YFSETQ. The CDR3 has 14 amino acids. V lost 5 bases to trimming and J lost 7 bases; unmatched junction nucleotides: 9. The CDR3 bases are TGCGCCAGCAGTCATCAACCGGGACAGGGTGGCTACACCTTC. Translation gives CASSHQPGQGGYTF.

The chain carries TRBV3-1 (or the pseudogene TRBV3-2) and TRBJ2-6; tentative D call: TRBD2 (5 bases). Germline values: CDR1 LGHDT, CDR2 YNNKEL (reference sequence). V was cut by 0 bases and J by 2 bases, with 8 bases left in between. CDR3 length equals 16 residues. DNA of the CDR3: TGTGCCAGCAGCCAAGAACGGGGTACTGGGGCCAACGTCCTGACTTTC. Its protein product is CASSQERGTGANVLTF.

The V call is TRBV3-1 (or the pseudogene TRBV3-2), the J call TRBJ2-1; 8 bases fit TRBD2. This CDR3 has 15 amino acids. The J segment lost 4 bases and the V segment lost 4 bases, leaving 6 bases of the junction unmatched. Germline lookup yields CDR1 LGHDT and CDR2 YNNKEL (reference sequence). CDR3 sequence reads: CASSLTSGFYNEQFF. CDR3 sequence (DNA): TGTGCCAGCAGCCTTACTAGCGGTTTTTACAATGAGCAGTTCTTC.

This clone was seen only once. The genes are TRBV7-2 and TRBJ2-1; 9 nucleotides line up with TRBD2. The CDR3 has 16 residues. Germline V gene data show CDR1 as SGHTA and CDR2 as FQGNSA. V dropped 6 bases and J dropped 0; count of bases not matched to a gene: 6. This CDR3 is CASSFAGGSSYNEQFF. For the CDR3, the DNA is TGTGCCAGCAGTTTTGCGGGGGGGAGCTCCTACAATGAGCAGTTCTTC. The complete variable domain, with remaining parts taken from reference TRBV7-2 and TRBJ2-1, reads GAGVSQSPSNKVTEKGKDVELRCDPISGHTALYWYRQSLGQGLEFLIYFQGNSAPDKSGLPSDRFSAERTGGSVSTLTIQRTQQEDSAVYLCASSFAGGSSYNEQFFGPGTRLTVL.

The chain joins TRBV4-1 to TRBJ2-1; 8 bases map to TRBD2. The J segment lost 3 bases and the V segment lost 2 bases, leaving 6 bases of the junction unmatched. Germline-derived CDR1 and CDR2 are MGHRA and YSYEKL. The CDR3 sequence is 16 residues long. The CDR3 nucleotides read TGCGCCAGCAGCCAAACCCCGGGGGGGCTCTACAATGAGCAGTTCTTC. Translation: CASSQTPGGLYNEQFF.

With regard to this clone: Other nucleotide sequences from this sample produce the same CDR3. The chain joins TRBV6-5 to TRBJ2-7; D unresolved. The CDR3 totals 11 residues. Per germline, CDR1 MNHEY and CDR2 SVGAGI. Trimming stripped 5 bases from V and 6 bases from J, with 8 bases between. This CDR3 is CASSPGGEQYF. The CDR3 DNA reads TGTGCCAGCAGTCCCGGCGGCGAGCAGTACTTC.

The CDR3 nucleotides are TGTGCCAGCAGCCCCAGACTTGCCAGCACAGATACGCAGTATTTT. Protein: CASSPRLASTDTQYF. The V gene is TRBV11-3, the J gene TRBJ2-3, with D unclear. The CDR3 length is 15 residues. Trimming cost V 5 bases and J 0 bases, with 12 bases left between them. Germline CDR1 reads SGHNT; CDR2 reads YENEEA.

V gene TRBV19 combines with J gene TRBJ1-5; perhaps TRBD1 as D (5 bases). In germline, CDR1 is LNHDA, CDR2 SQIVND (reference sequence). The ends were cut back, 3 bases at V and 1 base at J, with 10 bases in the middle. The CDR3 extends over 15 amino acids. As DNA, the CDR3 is TGTGCCAGTAGTATTCGGGGGTTCAGCAATCAGCCCCAGCATTTT. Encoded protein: CASSIRGFSNQPQHF.

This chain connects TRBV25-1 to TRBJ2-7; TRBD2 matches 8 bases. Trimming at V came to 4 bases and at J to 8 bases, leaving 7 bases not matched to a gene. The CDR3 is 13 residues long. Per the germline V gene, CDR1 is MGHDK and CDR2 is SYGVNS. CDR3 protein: CASSARGGPKQYF. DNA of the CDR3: TGTGCCAGCAGTGCCCGGGGGGGGCCAAAGCAGTACTTC.

DNA of the CDR3: TGCAGCGTGACAGGGGGCGGGATGAACACTGAAGCTTTCTTT. Its protein is CSVTGGGMNTEAFF. The rearrangement links TRBV29-1 to TRBJ1-1; 10 bases line up with TRBD1. CDR1 SQVTM and CDR2 ANQGSEA come from the germline V gene. The CDR3 covers 14 residues. Trimming at V came to 6 bases and at J to 0 bases, leaving 4 bases not matched to a gene.

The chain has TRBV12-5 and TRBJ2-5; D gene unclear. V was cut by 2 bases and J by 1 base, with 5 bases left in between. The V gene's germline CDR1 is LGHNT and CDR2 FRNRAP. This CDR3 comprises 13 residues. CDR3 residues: CASGLLVQETQYF. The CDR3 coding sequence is TGTGCTAGTGGTTTGCTAGTCCAAGAGACCCAGTACTTC.

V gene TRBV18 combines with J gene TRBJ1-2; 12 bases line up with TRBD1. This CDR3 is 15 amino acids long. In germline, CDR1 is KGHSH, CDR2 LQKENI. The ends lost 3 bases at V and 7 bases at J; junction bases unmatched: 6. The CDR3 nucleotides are TGTGCCAGCTCACCCCCGGGACAGGGGGCTGGTGGCTACACCTTC. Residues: CASSPPGQGAGGYTF.

The CDR3 DNA follows: TGTGCCAGTAGCTTGGACATCTCCTACGAGCAGTACTTC. It yields the protein CASSLDISYEQYF. The V gene is TRBV19, the J gene TRBJ2-7; weak D call: TRBD1 (5 bases). The length of the CDR3 is 13 residues. The germline CDR1 and CDR2 sequences are LNHDA and SQIVND (reference sequence). V lost 6 bases and J lost 0, with 9 bases in between.

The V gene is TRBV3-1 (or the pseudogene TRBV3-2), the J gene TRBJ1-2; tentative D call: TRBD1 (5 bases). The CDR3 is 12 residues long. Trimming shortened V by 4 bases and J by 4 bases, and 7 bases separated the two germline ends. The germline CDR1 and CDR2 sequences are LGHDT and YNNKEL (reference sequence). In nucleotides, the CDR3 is TGTGCCAGCAGCCGAACAGGCTATGGCTACACCTTC. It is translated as CASSRTGYGYTF.

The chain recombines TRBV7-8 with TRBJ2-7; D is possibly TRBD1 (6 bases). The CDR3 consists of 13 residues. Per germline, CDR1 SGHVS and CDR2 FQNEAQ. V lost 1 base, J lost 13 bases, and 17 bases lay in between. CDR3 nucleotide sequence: TGTGCCAGCAGCTTAGTAACTGGACAGAGCATCTACTTC. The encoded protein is CASSLVTGQSIYF. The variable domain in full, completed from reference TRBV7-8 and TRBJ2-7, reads GAGVSQSPRYKVAKRGQDVALRCDPISGHVSLFWYQQALGQGPEFLTYFQNEAQLDKSGLPSDRFFAERPEGSVSTLKIQRTQQEDSAVYLCASSLVTGQSIYFGPGTRLTVT.

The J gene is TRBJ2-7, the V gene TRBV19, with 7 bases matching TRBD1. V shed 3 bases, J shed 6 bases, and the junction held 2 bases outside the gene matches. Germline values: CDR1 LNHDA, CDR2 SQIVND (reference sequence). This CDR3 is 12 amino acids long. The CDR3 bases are TGTGCCAGTAGTATTGGGGACAGCGAGCAGTACTTC. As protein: CASSIGDSEQYF.

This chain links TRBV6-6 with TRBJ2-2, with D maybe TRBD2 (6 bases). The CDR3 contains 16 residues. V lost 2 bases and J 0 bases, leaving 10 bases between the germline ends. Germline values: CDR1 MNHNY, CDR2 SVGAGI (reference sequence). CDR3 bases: TGTGCCAGCAGTTACCTGGGGGGTTCGAACACCGGGGAGCTGTTTTTT. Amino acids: CASSYLGGSNTGELFF.

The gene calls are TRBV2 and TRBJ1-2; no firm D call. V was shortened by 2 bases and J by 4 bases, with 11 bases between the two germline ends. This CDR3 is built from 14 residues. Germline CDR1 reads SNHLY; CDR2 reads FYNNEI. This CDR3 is CASSERRVSYGYTF. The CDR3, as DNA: TGTGCCAGCAGTGAACGGAGGGTGAGCTATGGCTACACCTTC.

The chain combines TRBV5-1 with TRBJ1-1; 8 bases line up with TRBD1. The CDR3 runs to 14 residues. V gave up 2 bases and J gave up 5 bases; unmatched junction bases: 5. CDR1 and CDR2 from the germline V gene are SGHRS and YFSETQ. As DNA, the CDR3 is TGCGCCAGCAGCTTAAGGACAGGGTTGACTGAAGCTTTCTTT. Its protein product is CASSLRTGLTEAFF.

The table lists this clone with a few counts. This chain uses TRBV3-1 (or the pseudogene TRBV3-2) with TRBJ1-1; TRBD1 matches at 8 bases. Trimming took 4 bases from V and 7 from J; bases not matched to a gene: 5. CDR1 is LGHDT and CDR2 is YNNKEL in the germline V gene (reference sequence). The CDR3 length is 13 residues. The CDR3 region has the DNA TGTGCCAGCAGCCCGTTTGGACAGGGTGAAGCTTTCTTT. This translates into CASSPFGQGEAFF.

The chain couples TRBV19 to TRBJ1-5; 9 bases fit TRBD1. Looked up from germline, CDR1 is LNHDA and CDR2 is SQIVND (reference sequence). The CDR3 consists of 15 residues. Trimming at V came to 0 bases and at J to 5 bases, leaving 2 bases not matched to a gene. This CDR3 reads CASSIDDRGYQPQHF. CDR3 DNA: TGTGCCAGTAGTATAGATGACAGGGGGTATCAGCCCCAGCATTTT.

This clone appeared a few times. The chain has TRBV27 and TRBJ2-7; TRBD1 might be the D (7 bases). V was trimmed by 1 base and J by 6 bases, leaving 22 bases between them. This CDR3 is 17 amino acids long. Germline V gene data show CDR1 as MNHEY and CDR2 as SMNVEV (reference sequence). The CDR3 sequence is CASSLLAARGERAEQYF. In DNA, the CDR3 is TGTGCCAGCAGTTTATTGGCGGCCAGGGGGGAGCGTGCCGAGCAGTACTTC.